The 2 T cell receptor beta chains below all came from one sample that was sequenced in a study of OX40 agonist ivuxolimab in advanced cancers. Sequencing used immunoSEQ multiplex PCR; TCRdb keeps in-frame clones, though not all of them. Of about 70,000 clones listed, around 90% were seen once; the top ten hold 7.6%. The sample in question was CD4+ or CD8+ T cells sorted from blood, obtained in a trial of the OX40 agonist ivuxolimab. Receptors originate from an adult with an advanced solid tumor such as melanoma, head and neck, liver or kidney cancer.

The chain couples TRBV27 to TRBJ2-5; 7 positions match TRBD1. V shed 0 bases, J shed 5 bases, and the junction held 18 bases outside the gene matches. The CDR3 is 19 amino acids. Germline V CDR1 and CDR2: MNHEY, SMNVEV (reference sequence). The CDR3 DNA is TGTGCCAGCAGTTTATCGACTACGAGGCCGACAGGGATGATGGAGACCCAGTACTTC. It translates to CASSLSTTRPTGMMETQYF.

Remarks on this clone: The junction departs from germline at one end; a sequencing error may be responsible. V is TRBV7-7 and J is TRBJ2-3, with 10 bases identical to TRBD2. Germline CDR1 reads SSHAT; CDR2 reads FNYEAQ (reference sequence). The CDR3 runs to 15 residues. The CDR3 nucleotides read TGTGCTAGCAGCTTAACTAGCGGGGAAACAGATACGCAGTATTTT. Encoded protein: CASSLTSGETDTQYF.